One sample yielded the 15 T cell receptor beta chains listed below, sequenced in a study of early T cells in non-severe SARS-CoV-2 infection. TCRdb itself ran the 5' RACE reads through MiXCR, one entry per CDR3 protein. Found here are about 50,000 distinct CDR3 sequences, 11% of them singletons; the top ten hold about 12%. Sequencing used whole blood. The receptors originated from an adult who was a healthcare worker with PCR-confirmed SARS-CoV-2 infection or an uninfected control (not recorded which).

In this sample, this clonotype turned up a few times. The gene calls are TRBV18 and TRBJ1-5; D is ambiguous. The V end was cut by 3 bases, the J end by 3 bases, with 6 bases between. The length of the CDR3 is 13 residues. Germline lookup yields CDR1 KGHSH and CDR2 LQKENI. DNA for the CDR3: TGTGCCAGCTCACCCGATACCAATCAGCCCCAGCATTTT. Residues: CASSPDTNQPQHF.

In its sample, this clonotype was seen many times. This chain connects TRBV6-2 or TRBV6-3 to TRBJ1-5; 10 positions agree with TRBD1. J lost 2 bases, V lost 6 bases, and 4 bases had no gene match. Germline values: CDR1 MNHEY, CDR2 SVGEGT. This CDR3 has 15 residues. CDR3 amino acids: CASRRTGGGNQPQHF. In DNA, the CDR3 is TGTGCCAGCAGACGGACAGGGGGTGGCAATCAGCCCCAGCATTTT.

This chain links TRBV3-1 with TRBJ2-7; 7 bases line up with TRBD2. The V gene's germline CDR1 is LGHDT and CDR2 YNNKEL (reference sequence). The CDR3 has 14 amino acids. Trimming cost V 2 bases and J 6 bases; bases outside gene matches: 7. The CDR3 loop is CASSQSGTKGEQYF. The CDR3 coding sequence is TGTGCCAGCAGCCAATCCGGGACTAAGGGCGAGCAGTACTTC.

This clonotype came up a few times. The chain links TRBV11-2 to TRBJ2-7; possibly TRBD2 for D (7 bases). The CDR3 spans 12 residues. V was trimmed by 11 bases and J by 3 bases, leaving 14 bases between them. Germline CDR1 is SGHAT and CDR2 is FQNNGV. CDR3 in amino acids: CAGSGGNYEQYF. The CDR3 DNA reads TGTGCCGGTTCGGGGGGCAACTACGAGCAGTACTTC.

This clonotype was seen at least ten times. The genes are TRBV29-1 and TRBJ1-1; D gene unclear. CDR3 length: 11 residues. V lost 5 bases, J lost 4 bases, and 8 bases lay in between. CDR1 is SQVTM, CDR2 ANQGSEA, per germline. CDR3 amino acids: CSVIEGTEAFF. DNA for the CDR3: TGCAGCGTTATAGAGGGCACTGAAGCTTTCTTT.

This clonotype showed up many times. The rearrangement joins TRBV10-2 to TRBJ2-2; the D gene is possibly TRBD2 (6 bases). The V end lost 8 bases, the J end lost 1 base, and 11 bases lay between the germline ends. Germline V lookup: CDR1 WSHSY, CDR2 SAAADI. The CDR3 covers 14 residues. CDR3 nucleotide sequence: TGCGCCAGCTTAAGGCGGGAGAACACCGGGGAGCTGTTTTTT. Translating gives CASLRRENTGELFF.

This clonotype was recorded a few times. Sequence at one end of the junction differs from germline and may be a read error. This chain joins TRBV11-2 and TRBJ2-7, with 10 bases aligning to TRBD2. Germline CDR1 and CDR2: SGHAT and FQNNGV. The CDR3 is made up of 12 amino acids. CDR3 DNA sequence: TGTGCCAGCAGCGCAGGATCATCTAGCGGGAGATTC. Translated: CASSAGSSSGRF.

The chain combines TRBV29-1 with TRBJ2-2; D might be TRBD2 (6 bases). CDR3 length: 12 residues. CDR1 and CDR2 (germline): SQVTM, ANQGSEA. Trimming cost V 2 bases and J 7 bases, with 8 bases left between them. CDR3 sequence reads: CSVERGNGELFF. The CDR3 DNA follows: TGCAGCGTTGAACGCGGGAACGGGGAGCTGTTTTTT.

The rearrangement joins TRBV3-1 to TRBJ2-1; the match to TRBD1 covers 7 bases. Germline lookup yields CDR1 LGHDT and CDR2 YNNKEL (reference sequence). Germline trimming cut 4 bases from V and 10 bases from J; bases unmatched to any gene: 7. The CDR3 has 13 residues. CDR3 sequence reads: CASSRQRGREQFF. Here the CDR3 DNA reads TGTGCCAGCAGCCGTCAAAGGGGGCGAGAGCAGTTCTTC.

This clonotype was seen repeatedly, ten times or more. The chain employs TRBV12-3 or TRBV12-4 and TRBJ1-1; D perhaps matches TRBD1 (5 bases). The V and J ends lost 6 bases and 5 bases respectively, with 7 bases between them. The CDR3 spans 11 residues. The CDR3 DNA follows: TGTGCCAGCAGCCGACAGACTGAAGCTTTCTTT. It encodes CASSRQTEAFF.

This clonotype was observed at least ten times. The chain recombines TRBV12-3 or TRBV12-4 with TRBJ1-4, with D possibly matching TRBD1 (5 bases). Between the trimmed V and J ends, which lost 6 bases and 3 bases, there was a span of 8 bases. The CDR3 extends over 13 amino acids. CDR3 residues: CASRLTANEKLFF. The CDR3, as DNA: TGTGCCAGCAGGTTGACAGCTAATGAAAAACTGTTTTTT.

The CDR3 DNA is TGTGCCAGCAGTTGGACAGGGCGAGGGGAGCTGTTTTTT. Translating it yields CASSWTGRGELFF. This rearrangement joins TRBV11-2 to TRBJ2-2; 8 bases line up with TRBD1. Germline trimming cut 6 bases from V and 8 bases from J; bases unmatched to any gene: 5. Germline V gene data show CDR1 as SGHAT and CDR2 as FQNNGV. The CDR3 is made up of 13 amino acids.

The chain has TRBV10-3 and TRBJ2-1; the match to TRBD2 covers 9 bases. With 6 bases clipped from V and 6 bases from J, the junction kept 6 bases outside the gene matches. The CDR3 covers 14 residues. In germline, CDR1 is ENHRY, CDR2 SYGVKD. The CDR3 nucleotides read TGTGCCATCAGAATAGCGGGAGAAGGCAATGAGCAGTTCTTC. Residues: CAIRIAGEGNEQFF.

V usage is TRBV7-2 and J usage is TRBJ1-2; D ambiguous. The V gene's germline CDR1 is SGHTA and CDR2 FQGNSA. This CDR3 comprises 15 residues. Trimming took off 2 bases at V and 2 bases at J, with 12 bases between the two ends. The CDR3 reads CASSLPLAENYGYTF. Written as DNA, the CDR3 is TGTGCCAGCAGCTTACCATTGGCGGAGAACTATGGCTACACCTTC.

This clonotype has only a few counts. The V and J genes are TRBV20-1 and TRBJ2-1, with TRBD2 matching 14 bases. V dropped 3 bases and J dropped 3; count of bases not matched to a gene: 10. Per germline, CDR1 DFQATT and CDR2 SNEGSKA (reference sequence). The length of the CDR3 is 18 residues. CDR3 DNA sequence: TGCAGTGCTAGGCCGACTAGCGGGAGGGGGGAACGCTACAATGAGCAGTTCTTC. It encodes CSARPTSGRGERYNEQFF.